One sample yielded the 15 T cell receptor beta chains listed below, sequenced in a study of human T cells and chemical hapten exposure. The library labeled individual cDNA molecules by adding unique molecular identifiers to them. TCRdb reprocessed the reads with MiXCR, giving one entry per CDR3 protein. The sample includes fewer than 150,000 distinct CDR3 sequences, over 6.5% of them seen just once. The study extracted total RNA from unfractionated whole blood. The sequencing input was whole blood. The receptor set was obtained from a human donor in good health. Some clones in this sample may be carry-over from other donors' samples.

This clonotype was counted ten times or more. In nucleotides, the CDR3 is TGCAGTGCTAGAGACCTGCCGGGACAGAGCCCCTATGGCTACACCTTC. Translation gives CSARDLPGQSPYGYTF. The chain uses TRBV20-1 and TRBJ1-2, with 7 bases lining up with TRBD1. Germline CDR1 is DFQATT and CDR2 is SNEGSKA (reference sequence). The CDR3 extends over 16 amino acids. With V trimmed by 0 bases and J by 4 bases, 11 bases remained unmatched.

Comment on this clonotype: One end of the junction varies from germline; a read error may be responsible. The chain has TRBV7-9 and TRBJ2-7; TRBD1 aligns across 12 bases. CDR3 length: 17 residues. Germline V gene sequence: CDR1 SEHNR, CDR2 FQNEAQ (reference sequence). CDR3 region: CASSISSRDRGPYEKYF. CDR3 DNA sequence: TGTGCCAGCAGCATTTCTTCTCGGGACAGGGGGCCCTACGAGAAGTACTTC.

This clonotype was observed a handful of times. The chain carries TRBV3-1 and TRBJ2-7, with 7 bases matching TRBD1. This CDR3 has 14 amino acids. Germline V gene data show CDR1 as LGHDT and CDR2 as YNNKEL (reference sequence). V lost 2 bases, J lost 1 base, and 2 bases stayed unmatched. This CDR3 is CASSQRTGSYEQYF. CDR3 DNA sequence: TGTGCCAGCAGCCAAAGGACAGGATCCTACGAGCAGTACTTC.

The rearrangement uses TRBV4-1 and TRBJ2-5, with a weak D call TRBD1 (5 bases). Between the trimmed V and J ends, which lost 3 bases and 6 bases, there was a span of 11 bases. Germline V gives CDR1 MGHRA, CDR2 YSYEKL. This CDR3 is 13 amino acids long. CDR3 loop: CASSHREKKTQYF. The CDR3 region has the DNA TGCGCCAGCAGCCACAGGGAAAAGAAGACCCAGTACTTC.

This sequence joins TRBV5-1 and TRBJ2-2, with 7 bases that match TRBD1. After removal of 5 bases from V and 5 bases from J, the junction contained 6 bases not matched to a gene. This CDR3 comprises 14 residues. The germline gives CDR1 SGHRS, CDR2 YFSETQ. The CDR3 reads CASRIGGRTGELFF. In DNA form, the CDR3 reads TGCGCCAGCAGAATAGGGGGCAGGACCGGGGAGCTGTTTTTT.

V usage is TRBV11-3 and J usage is TRBJ2-7, with 7 bases lining up with TRBD2. The germline gives CDR1 SGHNT, CDR2 YENEEA. The CDR3 extends over 15 amino acids. The ends lost 5 bases at V and 2 bases at J; junction bases unmatched: 9. This CDR3 reads CASSPRGGSAYEQYF. DNA for the CDR3: TGTGCCAGCAGCCCCCGGGGAGGGTCCGCCTACGAGCAGTACTTC.

The rearrangement joins TRBV12-3 or TRBV12-4 to TRBJ1-5; tentatively, D is TRBD1 (6 bases). CDR3 length equals 14 residues. V shed 3 bases and J shed 3 bases, with 9 bases lying between them. This chain's CDR3 is CASSLPGANQPQHF. For the CDR3, the DNA is TGTGCCAGCAGTTTGCCAGGGGCCAATCAGCCCCAGCATTTT.

This clonotype was seen a handful of times. The J gene is TRBJ1-6, the V gene TRBV7-2; possibly TRBD1 for D (6 bases). This CDR3 region has 13 residues. The V gene lost 7 bases and the J gene lost 9 bases, with 13 bases spanning the gap. From germline, CDR1 is SGHTA and CDR2 FQGNSA. The DNA for the CDR3 is TGTGCCAGCACGCCGGGGGGGCCTTCACCCCTCCACTTT. Protein sequence: CASTPGGPSPLHF.

This clonotype was counted between two and nine times. This chain uses TRBV6-2 or TRBV6-3 with TRBJ2-1; the D gene is possibly TRBD2 (5 bases). Germline V gene data show CDR1 as MNHEY and CDR2 as SVGEGT. The V and J ends lost 5 bases and 15 bases respectively, with 17 bases between them. The CDR3 is 12 amino acids. Here the CDR3 DNA reads TGTGCCAGCAGTACCGCTAGCAAGAGTCTGTTCTTC. As protein: CASSTASKSLFF.

This clonotype has more than one count but fewer than ten. The V and J genes are TRBV4-2 and TRBJ2-5; D not certain. This CDR3 has 15 amino acids. Germline values: CDR1 LGHNA, CDR2 YNFKEQ. Deletions cut 1 base from V and 0 bases from J, with 9 bases between. CDR3 region: CASSQGGGNQETQYF. CDR3 bases: TGTGCCAGCAGCCAAGGTGGTGGGAACCAAGAGACCCAGTACTTC.

The sample holds a few counts of this clonotype. V gene TRBV4-1 combines with J gene TRBJ2-1; 12 nucleotides match TRBD2. With 5 bases clipped from V and 8 bases from J, the junction kept 10 bases outside the gene matches. From germline, CDR1 is MGHRA and CDR2 YSYEKL. CDR3 size: 16 residues. Here the CDR3 DNA reads TGCGCCAGCAGCACTCTGACTAGCGGGAGTGTCGATGAGCAGTTCTTC. Translating it yields CASSTLTSGSVDEQFF.

This clonotype was seen many times. The rearrangement joins TRBV6-2 or TRBV6-3 to TRBJ2-7; 7 positions match TRBD1. V lost 6 bases, J lost 5 bases, and 13 bases stayed unmatched. The CDR3 is made up of 15 amino acids. Germline loops: CDR1 MNHEY, CDR2 SVGEGT. The CDR3 spells CASSTGTDQTDEQYF. Written as DNA, the CDR3 is TGTGCCAGCAGCACTGGGACAGACCAGACTGACGAGCAGTACTTC.

This clonotype was counted at least ten times. This chain joins TRBV19 and TRBJ2-2, with D possibly being TRBD2 (6 bases). The CDR3 runs to 14 residues. V gave up 10 bases and J gave up 0 bases, with 12 bases separating them. Germline V gives CDR1 LNHDA, CDR2 SQIVND (reference sequence). CDR3 in DNA: TGTGCCATTGGGGGGTCCGCGAACACCGGGGAGCTGTTTTTT. Its protein is CAIGGSANTGELFF.

The V call is TRBV3-1, the J call TRBJ1-2; 7 nucleotides align to TRBD1. Trimming at V came to 3 bases and at J to 3 bases, leaving 4 bases not matched to a gene. The CDR3 loop spans 14 amino acids. Looked up from germline, CDR1 is LGHDT and CDR2 is YNNKEL (reference sequence). The CDR3 spells CASSHAGGHYGYTF. The DNA for the CDR3 is TGTGCCAGCAGCCATGCAGGGGGGCACTATGGCTACACCTTC.

In its sample, this clonotype was seen a few times. The chain uses TRBV19 and TRBJ1-1; D possibly corresponds to TRBD1 (6 bases). CDR1 is LNHDA, CDR2 SQIVND, per germline (reference sequence). The CDR3 is made up of 16 amino acids. With 2 bases removed from V and 6 bases from J, the gap between germline ends came to 19 bases. CDR3: CASSITTGMGIPEAFF. CDR3 DNA: TGTGCCAGTAGTATAACTACAGGGATGGGCATCCCTGAAGCTTTCTTT. The entire variable domain, with the rest obtained from reference TRBV19 and TRBJ1-1, is as follows: DGGITQSPKYLFRKEGQNVTLSCEQNLNHDAMYWYRQDPGQGLRLIYYSQIVNDFQKGDIAEGYSVSREKKESFPLTVTSAQKNPTAFYLCASSITTGMGIPEAFFGQGTRLTVV.